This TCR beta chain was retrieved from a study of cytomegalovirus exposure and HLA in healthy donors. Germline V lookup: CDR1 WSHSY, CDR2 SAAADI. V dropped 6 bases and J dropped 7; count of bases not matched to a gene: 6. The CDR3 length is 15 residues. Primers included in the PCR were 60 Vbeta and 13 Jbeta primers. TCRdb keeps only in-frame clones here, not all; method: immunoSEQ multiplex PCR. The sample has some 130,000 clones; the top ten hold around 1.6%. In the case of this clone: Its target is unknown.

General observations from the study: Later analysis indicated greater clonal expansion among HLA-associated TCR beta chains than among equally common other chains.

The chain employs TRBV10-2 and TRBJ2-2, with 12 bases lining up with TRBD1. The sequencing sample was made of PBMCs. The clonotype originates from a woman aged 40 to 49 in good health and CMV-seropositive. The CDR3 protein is CASRGDRGHVGELFF. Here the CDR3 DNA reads TGCGCCAGCAGGGGGGACAGGGGGCACGTCGGGGAGCTGTTTTTT.